These 5 T cell receptor beta chains were sequenced from one sample in a study of long-term antiretroviral therapy in people with HIV. The immunoSEQ assay was v3.0, run at survey level. The table came from immunoSEQ multiplex PCR; TCRdb's copy has only in-frame clones and leaves some out. Among approximately 17,000 clones listed, approximately 80% were seen once. This sample comprised unsorted PBMCs, obtained 0.1 years before starting antiretroviral therapy. The receptors come from a man aged 18 to 29 with HIV.

This clone was counted once. The chain couples TRBV6-1 to TRBJ2-7; no clear D gene. This CDR3 is 13 amino acids long. In germline, CDR1 is MNHNS, CDR2 SASEGT. V dropped 3 bases and J dropped 5 bases, with 11 bases sitting between them. CDR3 loop: CASSDGLADEQYF. CDR3 nucleotides: TGTGCCAGCAGTGACGGGTTGGCCGACGAGCAGTACTTC.

The chain joins TRBV5-6 to TRBJ2-7, with 7 bases matching TRBD1. The CDR3 spans 13 residues. V dropped 3 bases and J dropped 9; count of bases not matched to a gene: 9. CDR1 SGHDT and CDR2 YYEEEE come from the germline V gene. CDR3 in DNA: TGTGCCAGCAGCTCCGTCGACAGGGAATGGCAGTACTTC. Translation gives CASSSVDREWQYF.

Points on this clone: Other DNA variants within this sample encode the same CDR3. The chain carries TRBV5-6 and TRBJ1-4; no firm D call. CDR3 length: 17 amino acids. The germline V gene encodes CDR1 SGHDT and CDR2 YYEEEE. Trimming shortened V by 6 bases and J by 0 bases, and 18 bases separated the two germline ends. The CDR3 DNA reads TGTGCCAGCATGGTCTTCGGCAGAGCGACAACTAATGAAAAACTGTTTTTT. Protein sequence: CASMVFGRATTNEKLFF.

The chain recombines TRBV13 with TRBJ2-3, with a tentative D call TRBD2 (5 bases). The ends were cut back, 9 bases at V and 4 bases at J, with 20 bases in the middle. Germline CDR1 and CDR2: PRHDT and FYEKMQ (reference sequence). The CDR3 consists of 15 residues. CDR3 coding DNA: TGTGCCAGATCCCGAGTGAGGGAGCGCCCAGATACGCAGTATTTT. Protein product: CARSRVRERPDTQYF. The full variable domain, with the rest looked up from reference TRBV13 and TRBJ2-3, is AAGVIQSPRHLIKEKRETATLKCYPIPRHDTVYWYQQGPGQDPQFLISFYEKMQSDKGSIPDRFSAQQFSDYHSELNMSSLELGDSALYFCARSRVRERPDTQYFGPGTRLTVL.

V usage is TRBV28 and J usage is TRBJ2-5, with 12 positions matching TRBD2. After removal of 5 bases from V and 5 bases from J, the junction contained 9 bases not matched to a gene. The CDR3 runs to 16 residues. The V gene's germline CDR1 is MDHEN and CDR2 SYDVKM. The CDR3 reads CASSIYRGTSGETQYF. In DNA, the CDR3 is TGTGCCAGCAGTATATATCGTGGGACTAGCGGGGAGACCCAGTACTTC.